These T cell receptor beta chains were read from a single sample in a study of long-term antiretroviral therapy in people with HIV. The table came from immunoSEQ multiplex PCR; TCRdb's copy has only in-frame clones and leaves some out. This sample has tens of thousands of clones, with approximately 84% found just once. This specimen was unsorted PBMCs, taken roughly 2.9 years before starting antiretroviral therapy. The receptors were sampled from a woman aged 25-40 years with HIV. CDR3s include the opening cysteine and the closing phenylalanine or tryptophan. Fields, in order: V gene, J gene, clone size, D gene, CDR3 protein, CDR3 DNA. A D gene is named only where the DNA matches it firmly. Not every row has a clone size; where given, it reads once, few, many or a size class.

TRBV4-1	TRBJ2-5	-	-	CASSQGDLQETQYF	TGCGCCAGCAGCCAAGGGGACCTTCAAGAGACCCAGTACTTC
TRBV18	TRBJ2-2	-	-	CASSSGRTTGELFF	TGTGCCAGCTCATCCGGACGAACCACCGGGGAGCTGTTTTTT
TRBV18	TRBJ1-3	once	TRBD1	CASSPKTGEGNTIYF	TGTGCCAGCTCACCAAAGACAGGGGAAGGAAACACCATATATTTT
TRBV5-1	TRBJ1-1	-	-	CASSERTGTEAFF	TGCGCCAGCTCTGAGAGGACGGGCACTGAAGCTTTCTTT
TRBV11-2	TRBJ1-1	-	-	CASSRGRIQNTEAFF	TGTGCCAGCAGCCGCGGAAGGATTCAGAACACTGAAGCTTTCTTT
TRBV27	TRBJ1-3	-	-	CASSLKSPGNTIYF	TGTGCCAGCAGTTTAAAAAGTCCTGGAAACACCATATATTTT
TRBV27	TRBJ2-3	few	-	CASSGDIYRKDTQYF	TGTGCCAGCAGCGGGGACATCTACCGAAAGGATACGCAGTATTTT
TRBV9	TRBJ1-5	-	-	CASSPDPSQPQHF	TGTGCCAGCAGCCCCGATCCCTCTCAGCCCCAGCATTTT
TRBV9	TRBJ2-2	few	-	CASSVATDTTLRGELFF	TGTGCCAGCAGCGTAGCTACGGACACGACATTGCGGGGGGAGCTGTTTTTT
TRBV19	TRBJ1-3	-	-	CASNMGVGLSGNTIYF	TGTGCCAGTAATATGGGTGTGGGCCTCTCTGGAAACACCATATATTTT
TRBV12-5	TRBJ1-6	-	TRBD1	CASGLVQGESSYNSPLHF	TGTGCTAGTGGTTTGGTACAGGGGGAGAGCTCCTATAATTCACCCCTCCACTTT
TRBV25-1	TRBJ2-3	-	-	CASSESRTAFTDTQYF	TGTGCCAGCAGTGAATCAAGGACAGCCTTCACAGATACGCAGTATTTT
TRBV6-5	TRBJ1-1	once	-	CASSQSGQNTEAFF	TGTGCCAGCAGTCAATCGGGACAGAACACTGAAGCTTTCTTT
TRBV14	TRBJ1-1	-	TRBD1	CASSRYSGGTEAFF	TGTGCCAGCAGCCGGTACTCAGGGGGGACTGAAGCTTTCTTT